The 7 T cell receptor beta chains below come from one sample, sequenced in a study of cytomegalovirus exposure and HLA in healthy donors. The PCR employed 60 Vbeta primers together with 13 Jbeta primers. The data were produced by immunoSEQ multiplex PCR, yet TCRdb's version contains in-frame clones alone and is incomplete. The table shows roughly 160,000 clones, with about 68% occurring only once. Sequenced sample: PBMCs. The receptors originated from a female donor in good health and CMV-seronegative.

The chain has TRBV4-2 and TRBJ1-1; perhaps TRBD1 as D (5 bases). Trimming removed 4 bases from V and 3 bases from J, with 9 bases in between. Germline V lookup: CDR1 LGHNA, CDR2 YNFKEQ. CDR3 length equals 13 residues. The CDR3 protein is CASSPGGDTEAFF. The CDR3 DNA sequence: TGTGCCAGCAGCCCCGGGGGGGACACTGAAGCTTTCTTT.

This clone has just a few counts. The CDR3 protein is CASSPTSGKNEQFF. The CDR3 DNA reads TGTGCCAGCAGTCCAACTAGCGGGAAAAATGAGCAGTTCTTC. This chain uses TRBV6-5 with TRBJ2-1; 10 nucleotides line up with TRBD2. The CDR3 runs to 14 residues. CDR1 and CDR2 from the germline V gene are MNHEY and SVGAGI. Trimming removed 5 bases from V and 7 bases from J; junction bases left unmatched: 5.

V and J are TRBV30 and TRBJ2-7; 11 nucleotides agree with TRBD2. This CDR3 comprises 16 residues. Germline values: CDR1 GTSNPN, CDR2 SVGIG (reference sequence). V was clipped by 4 bases and J by 2 bases; unmatched bases: 10. The CDR3 DNA is TGTGCCTGGAAAATTTCCGGGACTAGCGGCACCTACGAGCAGTACTTC. Its protein is CAWKISGTSGTYEQYF.

This clone was seen only a few times. The chain has TRBV11-3 and TRBJ1-1, with 8 bases fitting TRBD1. Trimming removed 4 bases from V and 5 bases from J; junction bases left unmatched: 6. Germline lookup yields CDR1 SGHNT and CDR2 YENEEA. The CDR3 spans 14 residues. In DNA, the CDR3 is TGTGCCAGCAGCTCAGGGGGCGCGGGGACTGAAGCTTTCTTT. Its protein is CASSSGGAGTEAFF.

This rearrangement joins TRBV2 to TRBJ1-5; D unclear. CDR3 length: 12 residues. The V end lost 7 bases, the J end lost 7 bases, and 11 bases lay between the germline ends. Germline loops: CDR1 SNHLY, CDR2 FYNNEI. The CDR3 sequence is CASTGENQPQHF. CDR3 DNA: TGTGCCAGCACTGGAGAGAACCAGCCCCAGCATTTT.

The chain carries TRBV4-3 and TRBJ2-1; D is perhaps TRBD1 (6 bases). Germline CDR1 reads LGHNA; CDR2 reads YSLEER. The CDR3 length is 15 residues. V gave up 2 bases and J gave up 6 bases, with 14 bases separating them. The DNA of the CDR3 is TGCGCCAGCAGCCAATGGTGGACAGAGGGCAATGAGCAGTTCTTC. Translating it yields CASSQWWTEGNEQFF.

The V and J genes are TRBV6-1 and TRBJ2-7, with TRBD1 matching 7 bases. V lost 6 bases and J lost 2; bases outside the gene matches: 7. This CDR3 has 14 residues. Germline V lookup: CDR1 MNHNS, CDR2 SASEGT. The CDR3 protein is CASRATGPTYEQYF. The CDR3 DNA sequence: TGTGCCAGCAGAGCGACAGGGCCTACCTACGAGCAGTACTTC.